The present T cell receptor (beta chain) was sequenced within a study of beta chain features in type 1 diabetes. The study's findings and limits: Shortening of TCRB CDR3s, moderate but significant, appeared in all four CD4+ subsets of Type 1 diabetes patients.

TCRB transcripts that were expressed got sequenced, as all of the isolated RNA had been reverse transcribed. Clones were read by immunoSEQ multiplex PCR, and TCRdb kept only the in-frame ones, dropping some. This sample has approximately 140,000 clones; roughly 10% occur once, and the top ten carry 0.55% to 0.65%. Comment on this clone: As yet, its antigen is unknown.

V lost 4 bases to trimming and J lost 10 bases; unmatched junction nucleotides: 19. Germline V lookup: CDR1 SGHDN, CDR2 FVKESK. This CDR3 is 17 amino acids long. The gene calls are TRBV14 and TRBJ2-1, with 7 positions matching TRBD2. Sequenced: central memory CD4+ T cells from blood. This TCR came from a woman aged 40 to 50 in good health. The CDR3 sequence is CASSPNGPVVGGNEQFF. CDR3 nucleotides: TGTGCCAGCAGCCCTAATGGCCCGGTCGTGGGGGGGAACGAGCAGTTCTTC.